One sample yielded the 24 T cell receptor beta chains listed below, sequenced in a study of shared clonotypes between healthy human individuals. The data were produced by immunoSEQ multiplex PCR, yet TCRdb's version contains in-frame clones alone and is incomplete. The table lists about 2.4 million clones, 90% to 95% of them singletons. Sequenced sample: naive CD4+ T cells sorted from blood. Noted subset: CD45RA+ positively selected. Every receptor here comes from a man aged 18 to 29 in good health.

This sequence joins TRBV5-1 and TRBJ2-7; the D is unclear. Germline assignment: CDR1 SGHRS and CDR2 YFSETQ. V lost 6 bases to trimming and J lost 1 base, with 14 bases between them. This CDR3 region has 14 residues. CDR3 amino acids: CASTQVASSYEQYF. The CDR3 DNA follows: TGCGCCAGCACCCAGGTGGCCTCGTCCTACGAGCAGTACTTC.

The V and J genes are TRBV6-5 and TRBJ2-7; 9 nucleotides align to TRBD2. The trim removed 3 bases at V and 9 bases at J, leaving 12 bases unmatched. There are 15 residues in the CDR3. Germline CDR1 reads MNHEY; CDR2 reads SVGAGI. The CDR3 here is CASSYIGPSGATQYF. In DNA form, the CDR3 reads TGTGCCAGCAGTTATATCGGGCCTAGCGGGGCGACGCAGTACTTC.

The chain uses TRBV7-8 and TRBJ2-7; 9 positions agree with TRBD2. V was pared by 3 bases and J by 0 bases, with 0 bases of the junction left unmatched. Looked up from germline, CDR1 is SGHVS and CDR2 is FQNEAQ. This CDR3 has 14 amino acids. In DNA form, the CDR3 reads TGTGCCAGCAGCTTTAGCGGGAGCTCCTACGAGCAGTACTTC. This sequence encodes CASSFSGSSYEQYF.

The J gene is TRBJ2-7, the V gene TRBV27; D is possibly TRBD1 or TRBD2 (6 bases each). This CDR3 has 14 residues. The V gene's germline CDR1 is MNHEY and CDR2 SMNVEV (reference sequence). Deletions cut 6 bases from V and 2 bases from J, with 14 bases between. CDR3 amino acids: CASRLPGATYEQYF. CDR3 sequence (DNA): TGTGCCAGCAGGCTCCCGGGGGCGACCTACGAGCAGTACTTC.

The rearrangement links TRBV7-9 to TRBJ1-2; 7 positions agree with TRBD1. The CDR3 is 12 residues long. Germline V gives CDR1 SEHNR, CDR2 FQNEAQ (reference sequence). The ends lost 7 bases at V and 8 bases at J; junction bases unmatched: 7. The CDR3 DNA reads TGTGCCAGCACCAGGGGGGTTGTCGGCTACACCTTC. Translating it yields CASTRGVVGYTF.

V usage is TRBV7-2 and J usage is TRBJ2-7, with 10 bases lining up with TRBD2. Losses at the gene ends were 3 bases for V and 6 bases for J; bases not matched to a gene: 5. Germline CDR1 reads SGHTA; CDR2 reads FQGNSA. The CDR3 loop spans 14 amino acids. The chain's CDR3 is CASSFSAGGPEQYF. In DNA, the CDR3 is TGTGCCAGCAGCTTCTCAGCGGGAGGGCCCGAGCAGTACTTC.

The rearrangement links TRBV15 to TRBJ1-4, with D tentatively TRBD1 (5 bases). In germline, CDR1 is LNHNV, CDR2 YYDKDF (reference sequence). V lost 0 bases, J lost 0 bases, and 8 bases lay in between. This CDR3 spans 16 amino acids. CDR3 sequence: CATSRERGTTNEKLFF. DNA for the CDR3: TGTGCCACCAGCAGAGAAAGGGGAACAACTAATGAAAAACTGTTTTTT.

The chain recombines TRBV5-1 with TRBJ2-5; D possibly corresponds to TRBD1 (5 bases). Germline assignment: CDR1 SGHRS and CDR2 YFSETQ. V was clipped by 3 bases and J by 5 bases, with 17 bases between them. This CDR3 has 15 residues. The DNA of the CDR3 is TGCGCCAGCAGCTACCTGCAGGGATCCGGGGAGACCCAGTACTTC. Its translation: CASSYLQGSGETQYF.

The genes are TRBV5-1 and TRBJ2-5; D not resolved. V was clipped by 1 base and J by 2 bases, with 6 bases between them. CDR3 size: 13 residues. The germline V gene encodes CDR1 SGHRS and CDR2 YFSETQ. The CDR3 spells CASSLQMQETQYF. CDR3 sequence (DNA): TGCGCCAGCAGCTTGCAGATGCAAGAGACCCAGTACTTC.

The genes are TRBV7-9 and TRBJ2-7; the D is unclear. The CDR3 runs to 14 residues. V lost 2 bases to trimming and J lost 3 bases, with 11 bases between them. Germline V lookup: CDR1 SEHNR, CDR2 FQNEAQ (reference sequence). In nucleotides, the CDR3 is TGTGCCAGCAGCTTATACAATAACCTCTACGAGCAGTACTTC. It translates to CASSLYNNLYEQYF.

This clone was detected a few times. CDR3 residues: CASRRLLGGSYSNQPQHF. The CDR3 DNA is TGTGCCAGCAGAAGGCTGCTCGGTGGGAGTTATAGCAATCAGCCCCAGCATTTT. This chain uses TRBV27 with TRBJ1-5; D remains ambiguous. Trimming left V 6 bases short and J 0 bases short, with 21 bases between. Per the germline V gene, CDR1 is MNHEY and CDR2 is SMNVEV (reference sequence). There are 18 residues in the CDR3.

In DNA, the CDR3 is TGTGCCAGCAGGCAGGGGACGGGGAATCAGCCCCAGCATTTT. Residues: CASRQGTGNQPQHF. This chain links TRBV28 with TRBJ1-5; TRBD1 is a possible D gene (6 bases). Germline CDR1 is MDHEN and CDR2 is SYDVKM. This CDR3 spans 14 amino acids. V was cut by 6 bases and J by 4 bases, with 13 bases left in between.

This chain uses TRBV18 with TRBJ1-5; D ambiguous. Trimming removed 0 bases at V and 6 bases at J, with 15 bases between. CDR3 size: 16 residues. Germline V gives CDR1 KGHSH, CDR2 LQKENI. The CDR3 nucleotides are TGTGCCAGCTCACCACCGGCGATCGATTGGGGTCAGCCCCAGCATTTT. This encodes CASSPPAIDWGQPQHF.

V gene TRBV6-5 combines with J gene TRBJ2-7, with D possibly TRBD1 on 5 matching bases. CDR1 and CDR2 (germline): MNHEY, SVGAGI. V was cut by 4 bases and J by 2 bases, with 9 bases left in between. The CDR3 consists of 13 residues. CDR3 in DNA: TGTGCCAGCAGTTGGGGCCATGCCTACGAGCAGTACTTC. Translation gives CASSWGHAYEQYF.

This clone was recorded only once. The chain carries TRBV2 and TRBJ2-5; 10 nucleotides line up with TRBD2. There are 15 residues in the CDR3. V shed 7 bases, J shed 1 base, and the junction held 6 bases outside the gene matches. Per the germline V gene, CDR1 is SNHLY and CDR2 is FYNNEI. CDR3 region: CASTRTSGFQETQYF. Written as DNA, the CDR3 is TGTGCCAGCACCCGGACTAGCGGATTCCAAGAGACCCAGTACTTC.

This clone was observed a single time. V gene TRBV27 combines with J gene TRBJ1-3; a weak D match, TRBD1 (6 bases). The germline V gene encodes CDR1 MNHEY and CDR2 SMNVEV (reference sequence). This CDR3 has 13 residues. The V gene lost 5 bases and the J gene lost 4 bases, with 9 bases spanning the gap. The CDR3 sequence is CASSRTAGNTIYF. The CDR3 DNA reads TGTGCCAGCAGTCGGACAGCCGGAAACACCATATATTTT.

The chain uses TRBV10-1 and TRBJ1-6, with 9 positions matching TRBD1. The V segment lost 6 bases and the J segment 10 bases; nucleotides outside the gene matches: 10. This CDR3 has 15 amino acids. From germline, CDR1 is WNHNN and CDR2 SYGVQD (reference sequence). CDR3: CASRRGRTGVSPLHF. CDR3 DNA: TGCGCCAGCAGGAGGGGGCGGACAGGGGTCTCACCCCTCCACTTT.

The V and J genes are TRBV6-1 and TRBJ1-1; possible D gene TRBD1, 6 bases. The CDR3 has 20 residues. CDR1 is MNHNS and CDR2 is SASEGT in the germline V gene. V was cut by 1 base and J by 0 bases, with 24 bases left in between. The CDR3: CASSEGGYRDPMFMNTEAFF. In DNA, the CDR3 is TGTGCCAGCAGTGAAGGTGGATACAGGGACCCGATGTTCATGAACACTGAAGCTTTCTTT.

The chain's CDR3 is CASSTTEKNIQYF. In nucleotides, the CDR3 is TGTGCCAGTAGTACGACAGAAAAAAACATTCAGTACTTC. The chain is built from TRBV19 and TRBJ2-4; a possible D gene is TRBD1 (5 bases). V shed 4 bases and J shed 4 bases, with 8 bases lying between them. This CDR3 has 13 amino acids. Germline CDR1 reads LNHDA; CDR2 reads SQIVND (reference sequence).

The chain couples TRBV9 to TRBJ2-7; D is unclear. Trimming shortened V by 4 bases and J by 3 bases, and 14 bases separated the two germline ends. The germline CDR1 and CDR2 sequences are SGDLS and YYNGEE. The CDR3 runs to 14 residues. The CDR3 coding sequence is TGTGCCAGCAGCACTCGGGCCAAGAGCTACGAGCAGTACTTC. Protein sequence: CASSTRAKSYEQYF.

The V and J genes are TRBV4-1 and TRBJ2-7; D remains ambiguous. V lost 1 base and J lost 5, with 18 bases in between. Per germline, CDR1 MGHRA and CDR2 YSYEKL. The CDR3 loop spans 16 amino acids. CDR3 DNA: TGCGCCAGCAGCCAAGCGAATACAGTTCCTAACAACGAGCAGTACTTC. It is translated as CASSQANTVPNNEQYF.

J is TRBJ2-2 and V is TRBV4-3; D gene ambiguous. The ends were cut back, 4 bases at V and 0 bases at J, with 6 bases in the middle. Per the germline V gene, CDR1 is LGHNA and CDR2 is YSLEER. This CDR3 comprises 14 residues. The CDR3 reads CASSLATNTGELFF. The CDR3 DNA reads TGCGCCAGCAGCCTTGCAACGAACACCGGGGAGCTGTTTTTT.

The CDR3 DNA reads TGTGCCAGCAGCTTAGGAGTGGGCCAGGAGACCCAGTACTTC. Translated, it gives CASSLGVGQETQYF. The gene calls are TRBV11-3 and TRBJ2-5, with no clear D. V was cut by 1 base and J by 5 bases, with 11 bases left in between. Looked up from germline, CDR1 is SGHNT and CDR2 is YENEEA. The CDR3 has 14 residues.

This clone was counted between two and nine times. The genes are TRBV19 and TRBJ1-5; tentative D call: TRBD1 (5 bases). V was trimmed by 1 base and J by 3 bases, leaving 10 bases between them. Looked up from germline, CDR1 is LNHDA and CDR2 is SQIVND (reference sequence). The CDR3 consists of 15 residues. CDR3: CASSIGSTVNQPQHF. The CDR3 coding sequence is TGTGCCAGTAGTATAGGTTCGACAGTCAATCAGCCCCAGCATTTT. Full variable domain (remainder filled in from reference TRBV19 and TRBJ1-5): DGGITQSPKYLFRKEGQNVTLSCEQNLNHDAMYWYRQDPGQGLRLIYYSQIVNDFQKGDIAEGYSVSREKKESFPLTVTSAQKNPTAFYLCASSIGSTVNQPQHFGDGTRLSIL.